This T cell receptor (beta chain) was sequenced during a study of blood T cell repertoires in COVID-19. Background on the study: Whether acute or convalescent, the COVID-19 samples came from the United States, Italy and Spain. T cells, B-cell-depleted T cells, or PBMCs supplied cDNA or gDNA.

As handled by the study authors: Amplification from reference gene primers served as the basis for estimated nucleated cell counts. Profiling relied on immunoSEQ multiplex PCR, and the TCRdb table lists in-frame clones only, not all of them. From that table come the V and J calls and clone size; the DNA was used to work out D and trimming. The sample lists 120,000 to 150,000 clones, less than 90% occurring once. The TCR comes from a human donor in a cohort sampled during active COVID-19. The sequenced material came from peripheral blood.

The CDR3 DNA reads TGTGCCAGTGGACAGTTCTACAATGAGCAGTTCTTC. Protein sequence: CASGQFYNEQFF. The gene calls are TRBV19 and TRBJ2-1, with D perhaps matching TRBD1 (6 bases). V was trimmed by 8 bases and J by 3 bases, leaving 8 bases between them. From germline, CDR1 is LNHDA and CDR2 SQIVND (reference sequence). This CDR3 is 12 amino acids long. Full variable domain (remainder filled in from reference TRBV19 and TRBJ2-1): DGGITQSPKYLFRKEGQNVTLSCEQNLNHDAMYWYRQDPGQGLRLIYYSQIVNDFQKGDIAEGYSVSREKKESFPLTVTSAQKNPTAFYLCASGQFYNEQFFGPGTRLTVL.